This T cell receptor (beta chain) was sequenced for a study of cytomegalovirus exposure and HLA in healthy donors. Study-wide background: Drawn from HLA-typed donors, about 85 million unique TCRs were held in an early data release.

J gave up 6 bases and V 2 bases, and 3 bases lay outside the gene matches. Germline CDR1 reads LGHNA; CDR2 reads YSLEER. This CDR3 region has 15 residues. PCR used 60 Vbeta primers and 13 Jbeta primers. The protocol was immunoSEQ multiplex PCR, while the TCRdb copy is restricted to in-frame clones and leaves out a portion. This sample has roughly 120,000 clones; around three quarters occur once, and the top ten carry roughly 5%. Worth noting for this clone: Its antigen is as yet unknown.

Study-level findings and limits: The study carried out a later analysis of TCR beta sequences. It associated around 17,000 of them with specific HLA alleles at a false discovery rate of 0.05. The records held CMV serostatus as the only immune exposure information. Reported results showed that the classifier diagnosed cytomegalovirus status with high specificity and sensitivity.

The sample was PBMCs. The V call is TRBV4-3, the J call TRBJ1-4; TRBD1 agrees at 10 bases. The clonotype originates from a young man in good health and CMV-seronegative. CDR3 nucleotides: TGCGCCAGCAGCCAACGGACAGGGGGTGATGAAAAACTGTTTTTT. The encoded protein is CASSQRTGGDEKLFF.